This T cell receptor beta chain was retrieved from a study of cytomegalovirus exposure and HLA in healthy donors. Primers: 60 Vbeta forward and 13 Jbeta reverse. The table came from immunoSEQ multiplex PCR; TCRdb's copy has only in-frame clones and leaves some out. The sample records roughly 190,000 clones, 84% being singletons. Germline V gives CDR1 MDHEN, CDR2 SYDVKM. This CDR3 is 14 amino acids long. The trim removed 6 bases at V and 8 bases at J, leaving 8 bases unmatched. This clonotype originated in a woman in her forties or fifties in good health and CMV-seropositive. The chain has TRBV28 and TRBJ1-4, with 8 bases fitting TRBD1. Material for sequencing was PBMCs. CDR3 coding DNA: TGTGCCAGCAGATCGACAGGGGCAGGGGAAAAACTGTTTTTT. Its protein product is CASRSTGAGEKLFF.